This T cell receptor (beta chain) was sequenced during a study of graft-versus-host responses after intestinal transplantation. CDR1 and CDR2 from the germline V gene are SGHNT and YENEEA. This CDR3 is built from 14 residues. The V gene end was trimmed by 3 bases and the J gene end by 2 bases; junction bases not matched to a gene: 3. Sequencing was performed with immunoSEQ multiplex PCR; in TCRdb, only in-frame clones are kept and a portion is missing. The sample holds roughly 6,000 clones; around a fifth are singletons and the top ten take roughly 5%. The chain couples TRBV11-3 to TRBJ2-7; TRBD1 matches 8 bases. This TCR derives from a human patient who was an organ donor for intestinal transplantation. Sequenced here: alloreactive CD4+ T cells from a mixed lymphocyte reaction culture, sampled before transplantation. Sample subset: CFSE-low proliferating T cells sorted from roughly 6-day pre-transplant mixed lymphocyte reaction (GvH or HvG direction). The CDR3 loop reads CASSFDRGPYEQYF. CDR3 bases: TGTGCCAGCAGCTTCGACAGGGGTCCCTACGAGCAGTACTTC.